The TCR beta chain under discussion was sequenced for a study of T cell repertoires in cytomegalovirus infection. Study summary: Newly reported HLA-C-restricted and thoroughly characterized HLA-B-restricted CMV epitopes were employed. Both a matching HLA type and CMV infection were indicated by public TCR beta signatures.

Using its own MiXCR run on the reads, TCRdb lists one record per CDR3 protein. The table shows around 900,000 distinct CDR3 sequences, with about a third occurring only once. Findings of the study overall: Based on cumulative public TCR beta family frequency, carriers of CMV plus the relevant HLA were identified. In two of eight donors, the top clonotype was HLA-C-restricted CMV-specific.

In its sample, this clonotype was seen a few times. The antigen is not known. Germline assignment: CDR1 SGHVS and CDR2 FNYEAQ. V trimming: 5 bases; J trimming: 8 bases; junction bases outside the gene matches: 11. This CDR3 has 15 amino acids. The clonotype was recovered from a human donor in good health (CMV status not recorded). Some clones in this sample may be carry-over from other donors' samples. Material: cultured CD8+ T cells from PBMCs, obtained from culture after CMV antigen stimulation. This sequence joins TRBV7-6 and TRBJ1-4, with 7 bases matching TRBD1. The CDR3 DNA reads as TGTGCCAGCAGCCGAACGACAGGGCTTGACGAAAAACTGTTTTTT. Translation gives CASSRTTGLDEKLFF.